The 8 T cell receptor beta chains presented below share a single source sample, sequenced in a study of blood T cells in healthy people across ages. With a J-beta primer mix and a sample-barcoded 5' primer, a second PCR ran roughly 6 to 11 cycles. TCRdb reprocessed the 5' RACE reads via MiXCR and lists one record per CDR3 protein. The sample includes around 650,000 distinct CDR3 sequences, 40% to 45% of them seen just once. Sequenced input: blood. The receptor set was obtained from an elderly man in good health.

The chain is built from TRBV6-6 and TRBJ2-2, with 10 positions matching TRBD1. The germline V gene has CDR1 MNHNY and CDR2 SVGAGI (reference sequence). CDR3 length equals 16 residues. The J segment lost 5 bases and the V segment lost 0 bases, leaving 3 bases of the junction unmatched. CDR3 loop: CASSYSDRGKTGELFF. CDR3 coding DNA: TGTGCCAGCAGTTACTCGGACAGGGGGAAAACCGGGGAGCTGTTTTTT.

The V gene is TRBV7-2, the J gene TRBJ2-3, with 9 bases fitting TRBD2. The CDR3 is 18 residues long. The V gene end was trimmed by 1 base and the J gene end by 0 bases; junction bases not matched to a gene: 8. Germline V gene sequence: CDR1 SGHTA, CDR2 FQGNSA. CDR3 DNA: TGTGCCAGCAGCTTAGGAGGACTAGCGAGAACTAGCACAGATACGCAGTATTTT. It is translated as CASSLGGLARTSTDTQYF.

This clonotype turned up a few times. The V call is TRBV4-1, the J call TRBJ2-1, with unresolved D. Trimming stripped 1 base from V and 12 bases from J, with 13 bases between. Germline CDR1 and CDR2: MGHRA and YSYEKL. The CDR3 totals 13 residues. Here the CDR3 DNA reads TGCGCCAGCAGCCAAGCCTCACCGGGTGGGCAGTTCTTC. Its protein product is CASSQASPGGQFF.

This clonotype was seen just once. The CDR3 here is CSARASPGTDTQYF. The CDR3 DNA sequence: TGCAGTGCTAGGGCTTCACCGGGCACAGATACGCAGTATTTT. The chain employs TRBV20-1 and TRBJ2-3; D not certain. The ends were cut back, 3 bases at V and 1 base at J, with 11 bases in the middle. The CDR3 is 14 amino acids. The germline CDR1 and CDR2 sequences are DFQATT and SNEGSKA (reference sequence).

This clonotype was picked up a small number of times. This chain connects TRBV6-2 or TRBV6-3 to TRBJ1-1, with 8 nucleotides matching TRBD1. The CDR3 contains 19 residues. Unmatched junction bases numbered 17, after V lost 3 bases and J lost 2 bases. Germline V gives CDR1 MNHEY, CDR2 SVGEGT. The CDR3 spells CASSYFGFLRGQANTEAFF. The CDR3 region has the DNA TGTGCCAGCAGTTATTTCGGCTTTCTTCGGGGACAGGCTAACACTGAAGCTTTCTTT.

The chain employs TRBV10-3 and TRBJ2-1; D unclear. From germline, CDR1 is ENHRY and CDR2 SYGVKD. CDR3 length: 13 amino acids. The V and J ends lost 7 bases and 10 bases respectively, with 17 bases between them. The CDR3, as DNA: TGTGCCATCAAACCCGATTCGCTCGCGGAGCAGTTCTTC. Protein sequence: CAIKPDSLAEQFF.

The chain recombines TRBV12-3 or TRBV12-4 with TRBJ1-5; D ambiguous. There are 13 residues in the CDR3. Trimming shortened V by 4 bases and J by 3 bases, and 7 bases separated the two germline ends. DNA for the CDR3: TGTGCCAGCAGTTCGGACTACAATCAGCCCCAGCATTTT. As protein: CASSSDYNQPQHF.

The CDR3 protein is CASSYSKASQETQYF. The CDR3, as DNA: TGTGCCAGCAGTTACTCGAAGGCTAGTCAAGAGACCCAGTACTTC. The V gene is TRBV6-2 or TRBV6-3, the J gene TRBJ2-5; unclear D gene. The CDR3 has 15 amino acids. V was trimmed by 0 bases and J by 2 bases, leaving 10 bases between them. Germline V gives CDR1 MNHEY, CDR2 SVGEGT.